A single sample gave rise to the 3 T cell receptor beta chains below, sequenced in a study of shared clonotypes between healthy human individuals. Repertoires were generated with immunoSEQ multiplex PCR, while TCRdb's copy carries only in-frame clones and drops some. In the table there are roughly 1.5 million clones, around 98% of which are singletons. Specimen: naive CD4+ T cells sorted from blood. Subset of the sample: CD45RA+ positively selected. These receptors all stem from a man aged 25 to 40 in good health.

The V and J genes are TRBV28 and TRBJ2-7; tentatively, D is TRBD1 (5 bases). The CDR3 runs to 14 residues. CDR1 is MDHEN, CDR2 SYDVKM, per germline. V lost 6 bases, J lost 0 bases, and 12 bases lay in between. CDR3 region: CASSSSDSSYEQYF. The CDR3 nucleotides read TGTGCCAGCAGCTCTAGTGACAGCTCCTACGAGCAGTACTTC.

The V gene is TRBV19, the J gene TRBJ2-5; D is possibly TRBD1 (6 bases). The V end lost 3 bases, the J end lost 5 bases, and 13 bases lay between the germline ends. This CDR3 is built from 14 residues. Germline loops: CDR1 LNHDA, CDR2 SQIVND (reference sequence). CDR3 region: CASSISRGQETQYF. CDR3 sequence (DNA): TGTGCCAGTAGTATTTCCAGGGGTCAGGAGACCCAGTACTTC.

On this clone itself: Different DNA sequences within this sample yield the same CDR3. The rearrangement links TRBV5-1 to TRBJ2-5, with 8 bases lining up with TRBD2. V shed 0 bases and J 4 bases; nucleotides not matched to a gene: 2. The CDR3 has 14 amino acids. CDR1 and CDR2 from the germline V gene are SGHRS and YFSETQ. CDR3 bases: TGCGCCAGCAGCTTGGCGGGAGGGGGAGAGACCCAGTACTTC. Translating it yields CASSLAGGGETQYF.